The clone carrying this TCR beta chain came up a few times. Its antigen is unidentified. Trimming cost V 4 bases and J 6 bases, with 16 bases left between them. The CDR3 runs 16 residues. Germline CDR1 and CDR2: KGHSH and LQKENI. The data were obtained in a study of CD4 T cells in relation to SARS-CoV-2 and coronaviruses. Findings and limits, study-wide: In around 60% of donors, memory CD4+ clonotypes crossrecognized SARS-CoV-2 and at least one common cold coronavirus spike. This crossreactivity analysis covered spike protein alone, no other viral proteins.

Naive and memory CD4+ T cells came from enriched cryopreserved PBMCs. For around 11 days, around 10^5 sorted CD4+ cells grew with T cell-depleted PBMCs and CEF. Sequencing used immunoSEQ multiplex PCR; TCRdb keeps in-frame clones, though not all of them. This sample has about 30,000 clones, with around 80% found just once. Material: memory CD4+ T cells from PBMCs, cultured in vitro. The source of this sequence is an adult with COVID-19. The chain joins TRBV18 to TRBJ1-6; a possible D gene is TRBD1 (6 bases). The CDR3 reads CASSLHQTGGNSPLHF. DNA of the CDR3: TGTGCCAGCTCACTGCACCAGACAGGAGGTAATTCACCCCTCCACTTT.